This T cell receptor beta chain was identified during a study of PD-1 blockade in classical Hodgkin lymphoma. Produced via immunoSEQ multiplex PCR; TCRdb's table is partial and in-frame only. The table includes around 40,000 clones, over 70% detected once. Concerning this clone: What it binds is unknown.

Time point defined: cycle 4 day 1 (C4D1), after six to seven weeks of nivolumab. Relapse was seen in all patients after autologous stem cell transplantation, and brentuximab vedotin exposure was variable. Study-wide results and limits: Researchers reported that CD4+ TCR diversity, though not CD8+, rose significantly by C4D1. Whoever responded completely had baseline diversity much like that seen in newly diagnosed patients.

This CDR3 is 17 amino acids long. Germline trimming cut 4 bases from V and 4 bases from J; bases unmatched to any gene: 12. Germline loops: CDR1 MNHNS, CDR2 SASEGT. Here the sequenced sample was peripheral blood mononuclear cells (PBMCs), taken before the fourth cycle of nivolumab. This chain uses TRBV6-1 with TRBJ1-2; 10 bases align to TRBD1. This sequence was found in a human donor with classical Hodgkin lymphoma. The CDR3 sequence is CASSALLTGGRSYGYTF. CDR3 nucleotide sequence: TGTGCCAGCAGTGCACTCTTGACAGGGGGCAGAAGCTATGGCTACACCTTC.